This is a list of T cell receptor beta chains from one sample in a study of T-cell reconstitution after alpha-beta-depleted transplantation in children. TCRdb called the PCR reads again in MiXCR, with one record for every CDR3 protein. The sample has about 540,000 distinct CDR3 sequences; 15% to 20% are singletons. Source: PBMCs from the stem cell graft donor, taken from the stem cell graft. All receptors derive from a human donor who donated a stem cell graft to a child with acute lymphoblastic leukemia. The CDR3 runs from the conserved cysteine through the conserved F or W. D genes are given only for firm matches. For some rows the clone size is stated as once, few or many, or as a class when expanded; others skip it.

v_call	j_call	d_call	clone_size	cdr3_nt	cdr3_aa
TRBV20-1	TRBJ1-1	.	few	TGCAGTGCTAGAGCCCCCCTTGGGACTGAAGCTTTCTTT	CSARAPLGTEAFF
TRBV25-1	TRBJ1-2	.	few	TGTGCCAGCAGTGAATATTGGACTAACTATGGCTACACCTTC	CASSEYWTNYGYTF
TRBV7-9	TRBJ2-7	TRBD2	.	TGTGCCAGCAGCTTACCTAGCGGGAGCGCCCCCTACGAGCAGTACTTC	CASSLPSGSAPYEQYF
TRBV19	TRBJ2-1	.	few	TGTGCCAGTAGTCCAATAGCGGAGGGGAACAATGAGCAGTTCTTC	CASSPIAEGNNEQFF
TRBV20-1	TRBJ2-1	TRBD2	.	TGCAGTGCCCCGCCAAGCGGGATGAGCTCCTACAATGAGCAGTTCTTC	CSAPPSGMSSYNEQFF
TRBV10-3	TRBJ1-1	TRBD1	.	TGTGCCATCAGTGAGTCTCCGACAGGGCCTATGAACACTGAAGCTTTCTTT	CAISESPTGPMNTEAFF
TRBV27	TRBJ2-1	.	few	TGTGCCAGCAGTTTACAGTCTAGTGCCTACAATGAGCAGTTCTTC	CASSLQSSAYNEQFF
TRBV25-1	TRBJ2-2	.	few	TGTGCCAGCAGTGAATATGCCTCGAACACCGGGGAGCTGTTTTTT	CASSEYASNTGELFF
TRBV20-1	TRBJ2-2	TRBD1	few	TGCAGTGCTTCGGACAGGGGGCAGGCCGGGGAGCTGTTTTTT	CSASDRGQAGELFF
TRBV5-1	TRBJ2-5	TRBD1	few	TGCGCCAGCAGCTTGGGCGTGGGACAGTACCTTTGGGAGACCCAGTACTTC	CASSLGVGQYLWETQYF
TRBV6-1	TRBJ2-1	.	.	TGTGCCAGCAGTGAAGAGATTTGGGGCCATGAGCAGTTCTTC	CASSEEIWGHEQFF
TRBV3-1	TRBJ2-7	.	few	TGTGCCAGCAGCCCACGCCGGGACTCGGACTACGAGCAGTACTTC	CASSPRRDSDYEQYF
TRBV5-1	TRBJ2-7	TRBD1	.	TGCGCCAGCAGCTGGGAAAGTGGGACAGCCCTTTACGAGCAGTACTTC	CASSWESGTALYEQYF
TRBV6-1	TRBJ1-2	.	.	TGTGCCAGCAGACGTACGGTACCTGAATATGGCTACACCTTC	CASRRTVPEYGYTF
TRBV12-3/TRBV12-4	TRBJ1-5	.	.	TGTGCCAGCAGCACGACTCACCAGCCCCAGCATTTT	CASSTTHQPQHF
TRBV15	TRBJ2-1	TRBD1	few	TGTGCCACCAGCAGCGAGTTAGGGACAGGGGGGCTAAGCTCCTACAATGAGCAGTTCTTC	CATSSELGTGGLSSYNEQFF
TRBV6-1	TRBJ2-3	TRBD2	many	TGTGCCAGCAGCCCGCTAGCGGGAGGCTCAGATACGCAGTATTTT	CASSPLAGGSDTQYF
TRBV6-1	TRBJ1-2	.	.	TGTGCCAGCAGTGGAGGACGGTCTACCTATGGCTACACCTTC	CASSGGRSTYGYTF
TRBV5-1	TRBJ2-3	.	.	TGCGCCAGCAGACTTACTAGGTTCGCAGATACGCAGTATTTT	CASRLTRFADTQYF
TRBV20-1	TRBJ1-5	.	.	TGCAGTGCCACCGATATGGGACACGAAGAGAGCAATCAGCCCCAGCATTTT	CSATDMGHEESNQPQHF
TRBV20-1	TRBJ2-1	TRBD2	few	TGCAGTGCTAGAGACGGACTAGTCGATGAGCAGTTCTTC	CSARDGLVDEQFF
TRBV27	TRBJ2-2	TRBD2	few	TGTGCCAGCAGTTTGGCGGGAGGGCCATCCGGGGAGCTGTTTTTT	CASSLAGGPSGELFF
TRBV12-3/TRBV12-4	TRBJ2-7	.	.	TGTGCCAGCAGTTTAAGGGAGGCGCCCTTGGAGCAGTACTTC	CASSLREAPLEQYF
TRBV7-8	TRBJ1-5	.	few	TGTGCCAGCAGCTTAGCATTAAGGGGAAGCAATCAGCCCCAGCATTTT	CASSLALRGSNQPQHF
TRBV12-3/TRBV12-4	TRBJ2-2	.	many	TGTGCCAGCAGTACCAGTCCCGGGGAGCTGTTTTTT	CASSTSPGELFF
TRBV5-1	TRBJ2-7	.	.	TGCGCCAGCAGCTTGGCTTGGGGGATGGAATCCTACGAGCAGTACTTC	CASSLAWGMESYEQYF
TRBV12-3/TRBV12-4	TRBJ2-3	TRBD2	few	TGTGCCAGCAGTGCCTGGACTAGCGAGGGTACGCAGTATTTT	CASSAWTSEGTQYF
TRBV19	TRBJ2-1	TRBD2	.	TGTGCCAGTATCCCTAGCGGGAGCCTTTACAATGAGCAGTTCTTC	CASIPSGSLYNEQFF